The 10 T cell receptor beta chains given below trace back to one sample, sequenced in a study of OX40 agonist ivuxolimab in advanced cancers. Here immunoSEQ multiplex PCR was the method, and the copy in TCRdb shows in-frame clones only, minus some. The sample yields approximately 70,000 clones, about 84% seen once. The material sequenced was CD4+ or CD8+ T cells sorted from blood, taken in a trial of the OX40 agonist ivuxolimab. The receptors originated from an adult with an advanced solid tumor such as melanoma, head and neck, liver or kidney cancer.

The chain couples TRBV30 to TRBJ1-6; no firm D call. The CDR3 length is 12 residues. V gave up 2 bases and J gave up 6 bases, with 5 bases separating them. From germline, CDR1 is GTSNPN and CDR2 SVGIG (reference sequence). The CDR3 region is CAWSPTNSPLHF. CDR3 nucleotide sequence: TGTGCCTGGAGTCCTACTAATTCACCCCTCCACTTT.

This chain connects TRBV6-1 to TRBJ2-1; 8 bases fit TRBD1. The CDR3 has 13 residues. Germline V CDR1 and CDR2: MNHNS, SASEGT. The junction had 5 bases not matched to a gene; V was cut back by 6 bases and J by 7 bases. The CDR3 region has the DNA TGTGCCAGCAGGGACAGGGAGGTGAATGAGCAGTTCTTC. It yields the protein CASRDREVNEQFF.

This clone came up once. This chain uses TRBV11-3 with TRBJ2-2; possible D gene TRBD2, 6 bases. The V gene lost 5 bases and the J gene lost 1 base, with 17 bases spanning the gap. This CDR3 is 17 amino acids long. Germline CDR1 SGHNT, CDR2 YENEEA. The CDR3 loop reads CASSLAGGLGNTGELFF. CDR3 in DNA: TGTGCCAGCAGCCTTGCTGGGGGACTGGGGAACACCGGGGAGCTGTTTTTT.

The chain links TRBV5-1 to TRBJ2-5; TRBD2 agrees at 9 bases. Germline V CDR1 and CDR2: SGHRS, YFSETQ. This CDR3 region has 16 residues. The V segment lost 0 bases and the J segment 4 bases; nucleotides outside the gene matches: 7. The CDR3 loop is CASSLGSSGAAETQYF. In DNA, the CDR3 is TGCGCCAGCAGCTTGGGGTCTAGCGGGGCGGCAGAGACCCAGTACTTC.

The rearrangement links TRBV4-1 to TRBJ2-7, with no clear D. There are 14 residues in the CDR3. Germline V gene data show CDR1 as MGHRA and CDR2 as YSYEKL. The V and J ends lost 0 bases and 6 bases respectively, with 12 bases between them. This CDR3 is CASSQEGSRVEQYF. The CDR3 DNA reads as TGCGCCAGCAGCCAAGAAGGCAGCCGGGTCGAGCAGTACTTC.

V is TRBV6-6 and J is TRBJ1-2; no definite D call. V was trimmed by 7 bases and J by 1 base, leaving 13 bases between them. There are 14 residues in the CDR3. CDR1 MNHNY and CDR2 SVGAGI come from the germline V gene (reference sequence). CDR3 sequence (DNA): TGTGCCAGCACCTATGGCGGGATTAACTATGGCTACACCTTC. Translated, it gives CASTYGGINYGYTF.

This clone was observed a handful of times. The chain carries TRBV5-1 and TRBJ1-1; D uncertain. The CDR3 runs to 12 residues. CDR1 SGHRS and CDR2 YFSETQ come from the germline V gene. V lost 4 bases and J lost 11, with 15 bases in between. The CDR3 here is CASSPEGNRAFF. CDR3 in DNA: TGCGCCAGCAGCCCGGAGGGAAACCGGGCTTTCTTT.

This clone has only one observation. This chain links TRBV7-9 with TRBJ2-6, with 8 bases aligning to TRBD1. Germline assignment: CDR1 SEHNR and CDR2 FQNEAQ (reference sequence). V gave up 8 bases and J gave up 2 bases; unmatched junction bases: 2. The CDR3 is 14 residues long. CDR3 residues: CASAQGAGANVLTF. Here the CDR3 DNA reads TGTGCCAGCGCACAGGGGGCTGGGGCCAACGTCCTGACTTTC. Full variable domain (rest looked up from reference TRBV7-9 and TRBJ2-6): DTGVSQNPRHKITKRGQNVTFRCDPISEHNRLYWYRQTLGQGPEFLTYFQNEAQLEKSRLLSDRFSAERPKGSFSTLEIQRTEQGDSAMYLCASAQGAGANVLTFGAGSRLTVL.

The chain carries TRBV27 and TRBJ1-5; D ambiguous. This CDR3 spans 13 amino acids. Trimming pared 3 bases from V and 8 bases from J, leaving 11 bases between. Germline CDR1 is MNHEY and CDR2 is SMNVEV (reference sequence). CDR3 amino acids: CASSFSRLEPQHF. The CDR3 coding sequence is TGTGCCAGCAGTTTCTCTCGGCTTGAGCCCCAGCATTTT.

The V call is TRBV29-1, the J call TRBJ1-1; D not resolved. The V gene lost 3 bases and the J gene lost 0 bases, with 8 bases spanning the gap. Germline V CDR1 and CDR2: SQVTM, ANQGSEA. The CDR3 loop spans 13 amino acids. In DNA, the CDR3 is TGCAGCGTTGAGAAACGGATGAACACTGAAGCTTTCTTT. It codes for CSVEKRMNTEAFF.